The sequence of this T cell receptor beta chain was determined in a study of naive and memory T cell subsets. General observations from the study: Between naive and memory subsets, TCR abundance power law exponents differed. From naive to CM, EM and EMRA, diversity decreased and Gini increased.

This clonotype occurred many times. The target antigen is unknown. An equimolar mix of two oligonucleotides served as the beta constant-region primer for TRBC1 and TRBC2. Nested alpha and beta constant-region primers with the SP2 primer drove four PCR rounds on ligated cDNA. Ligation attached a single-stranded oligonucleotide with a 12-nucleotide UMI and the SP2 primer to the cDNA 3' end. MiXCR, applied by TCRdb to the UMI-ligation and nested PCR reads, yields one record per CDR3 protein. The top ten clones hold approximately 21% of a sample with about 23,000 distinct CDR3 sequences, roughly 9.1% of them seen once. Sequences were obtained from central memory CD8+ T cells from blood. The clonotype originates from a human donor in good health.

CDR3 coding DNA: TGCAGTGCTGATGGCAGCCGGGACAGCGACATCCAAGAGACCCAGTACTTC. Residues: CSADGSRDSDIQETQYF. The rearrangement links TRBV20-1 to TRBJ2-5; 7 nucleotides line up with TRBD1. CDR3 length: 17 amino acids. With 5 bases clipped from V and 1 base from J, the junction kept 16 bases outside the gene matches. Germline CDR1 DFQATT, CDR2 SNEGSKA (reference sequence).